The clone carrying this T cell receptor beta chain came up many times. Its antigen is still unknown. In making diagnoses, clinical symptoms, serum thyroxine and TRAb, thyroid ultrasound and orbital computed tomography were all used. The CDR3 covers 16 residues. V dropped 5 bases and J dropped 9; count of bases not matched to a gene: 14. Researchers amplified the TCR beta CDR3 regions from RNA transcripts. The HTBI primer set drove a first-round RT-PCR of the TCR CDR3. TCRdb passed the multiplex PCR reads through MiXCR, listing each CDR3 protein once. The repertoire holds a few hundred thousand distinct CDR3 sequences, with 18% as singletons. The data were obtained in a study of T cells in Graves' hyperthyroidism and ophthalmopathy. Study context: Initial diagnosis, before any treatment, was when peripheral blood was collected. General study findings and limits: Also found in blood were most expanded thyroid clonotypes above 0.001. In the analysis, a 13 V-J model separated ophthalmopathy from stable hyperthyroidism.

Sequencing input: blood. This rearrangement joins TRBV12-3 or TRBV12-4 to TRBJ1-5; 9 positions agree with TRBD1. The sequence was obtained from a man aged 18 to 29 with Graves' ophthalmopathy. CDR3 in DNA: TGTGCCAGCAGTCCGAGGACAGGGGCCGTTGCAGGGCCCCAGCATTTT. Translation: CASSPRTGAVAGPQHF.